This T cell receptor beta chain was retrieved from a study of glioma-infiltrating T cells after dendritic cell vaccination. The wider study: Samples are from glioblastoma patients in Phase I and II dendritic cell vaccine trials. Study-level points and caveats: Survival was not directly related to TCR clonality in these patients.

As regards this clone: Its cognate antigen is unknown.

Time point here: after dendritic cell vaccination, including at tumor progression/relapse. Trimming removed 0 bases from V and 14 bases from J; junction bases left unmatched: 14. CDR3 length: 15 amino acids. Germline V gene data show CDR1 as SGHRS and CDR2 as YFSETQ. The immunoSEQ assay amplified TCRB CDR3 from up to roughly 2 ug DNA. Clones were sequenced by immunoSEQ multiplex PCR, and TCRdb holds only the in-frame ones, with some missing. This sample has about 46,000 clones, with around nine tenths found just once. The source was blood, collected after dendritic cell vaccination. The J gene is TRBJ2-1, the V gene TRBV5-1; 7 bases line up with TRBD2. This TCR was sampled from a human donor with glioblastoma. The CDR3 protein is CASSLAVRSNAGEFF. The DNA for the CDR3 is TGCGCCAGCAGCTTGGCGGTACGGAGTAACGCGGGGGAGTTCTTC.